The sequence of this TCR beta chain was determined in a study of long-term antiretroviral therapy in people with HIV. Regarding the study as a whole: Dominating the repertoire at all time points were the clones that expanded before ART.

In each sample, roughly 1-11 million cryopreserved PBMC were present before DNA extraction. Sequencing used immunoSEQ v3.0 at survey level. The assay was immunoSEQ multiplex PCR, and TCRdb's table has in-frame clones only and misses some. The table lists 20,000 to 30,000 clones, 86% of them singletons. Comments on this clone: What it binds is unknown.

The receptor was derived from a woman in her thirties with HIV. The starting material was unsorted PBMCs, obtained 1.9 years after starting antiretroviral therapy.

CDR3 sequence (DNA): TGTGCCAGCAGCTTAGTTGGGGACAATCAGCCCCAGCATTTT. Translating it yields CASSLVGDNQPQHF. V is TRBV7-2 and J is TRBJ1-5, with D uncertain. Germline assignment: CDR1 SGHTA and CDR2 FQGNSA. Trimming left V 1 base short and J 3 bases short, with 7 bases between. The CDR3 runs to 14 residues.